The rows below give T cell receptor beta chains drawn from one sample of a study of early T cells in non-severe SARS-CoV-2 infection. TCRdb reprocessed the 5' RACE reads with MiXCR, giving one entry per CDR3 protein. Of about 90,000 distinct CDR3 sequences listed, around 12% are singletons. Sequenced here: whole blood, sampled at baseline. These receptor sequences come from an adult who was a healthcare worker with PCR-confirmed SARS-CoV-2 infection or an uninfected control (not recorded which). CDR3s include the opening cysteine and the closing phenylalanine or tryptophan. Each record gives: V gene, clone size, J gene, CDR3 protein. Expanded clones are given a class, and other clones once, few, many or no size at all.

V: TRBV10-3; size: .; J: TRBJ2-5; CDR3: CAISEEQETQYF
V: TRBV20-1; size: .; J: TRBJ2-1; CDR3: CSAAVENEQFF
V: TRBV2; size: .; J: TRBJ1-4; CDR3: CASSEDRTVLREKLFF
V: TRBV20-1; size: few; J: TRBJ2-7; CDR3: CSVMTTPGLAGTAYEQYF
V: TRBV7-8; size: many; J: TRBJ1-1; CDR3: CASSPQPVSEAFF
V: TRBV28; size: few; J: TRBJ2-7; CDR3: CASSLFRGFTAYEQYF
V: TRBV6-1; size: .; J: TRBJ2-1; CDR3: CASSAGPGSYNEQFF
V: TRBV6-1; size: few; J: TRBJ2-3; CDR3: CASGIRRSDTQYF
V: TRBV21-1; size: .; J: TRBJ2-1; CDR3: CASSKWAKRGGPNEQFF
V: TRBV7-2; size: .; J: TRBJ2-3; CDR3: CASSLRGRGTDTQYF
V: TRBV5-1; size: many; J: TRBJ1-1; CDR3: CASTAGGPLPAFF
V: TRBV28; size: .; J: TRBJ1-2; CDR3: CASSPGDRVYYGYTF
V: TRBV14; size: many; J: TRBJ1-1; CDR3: CASSQGGGPAEAFF
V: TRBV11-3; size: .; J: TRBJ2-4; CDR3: CASGDRAWSIQYF
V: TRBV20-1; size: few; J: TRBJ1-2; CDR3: CSAALPDRSPYGYTF
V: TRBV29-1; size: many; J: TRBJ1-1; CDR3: CSADWNTEAFF
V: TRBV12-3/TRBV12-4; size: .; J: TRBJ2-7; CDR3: CASSYGGEVYEQYF
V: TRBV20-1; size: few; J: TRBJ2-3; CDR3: CSASGLYSSTDTQYF
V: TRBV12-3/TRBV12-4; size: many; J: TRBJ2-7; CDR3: CASSSSAGQGMREQYF
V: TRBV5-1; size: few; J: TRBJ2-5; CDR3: CASSMLRGQLGHQETQYF
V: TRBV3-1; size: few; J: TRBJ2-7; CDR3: CASSHGAGTPWNEQYF
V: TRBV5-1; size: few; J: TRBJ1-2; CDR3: CASSPGQVGGYGYTF